This is a list of T cell receptor beta chains from one sample in a study of metastatic and nonmetastatic thyroid tumors. TCRdb reanalyzed the PCR reads via MiXCR. The repertoire includes approximately 74,000 clones, 11% to 15% of them detected once, and just over 6.5% sits in the top ten. The specimen sequenced was blood. Receptor source: a male donor with papillary thyroid cancer or a benign thyroid nodule (not recorded which). Some clones in this sample may be carry-over from other donors' samples. CDR3s leave out the opening cysteine and the closing phenylalanine or tryptophan.

TRBV6-4	ASSDSSGSYNEQF
TRBV5-1	ASSQGDYGYT
TRBV10-3	SIGSESKPQH
TRBV20-1	SARGRRDYEQY
TRBV5-1	ARSLGCPQH
TRBV3-1	ASSQGASGNTIY
TRBV15	ATSRGNPSGHSEKLF
TRBV7-8	ASSEGLAGVYEQY
TRBV5-1	ASSFAGGESEAF
TRBV20-1	SATKTSGRSGELF
TRBV6-2/TRBV6-3	ASGYGFYTEAF
TRBV2	ASSATQGMNTEAF
TRBV4-1	ASSRRGLGAGGYTWELF
TRBV25-1	SSSARTGQDTQY
TRBV5-8	ASSADLSSYNEQF
TRBV5-1	ASSRFSLPSGKKNIQY
TRBV6-7	ASSFPRRGSGNTIY
TRBV5-8	ASSLIGRTGELF
TRBV7-8	ASSPRGDTTNQPQH
TRBV9	ASSVEGRVQETQY
TRBV6-2/TRBV6-3	ASSYSISGLDEETQY
TRBV6-6	ASSYSTGGEDTQY
TRBV11-2	ASSPPGEQF
TRBV27	ASRGRDNSPLH
TRBV20-1	SARDQAEFYEQY
TRBV6-1	ASSELAGGVGEQF
TRBV19	ASSRRQGLSTDTQY
TRBV4-1	ASSQELLGEQF
TRBV3-1	ASSQAAGATALNTEAF
TRBV7-9	ASSPPGQGNEKLF
TRBV6-1	ASSTSTGSTYQPQH
TRBV7-3	ASSLASGRNNEQF
TRBV2	ASLELREAGELF
TRBV20-1	SARGRLAGFTDTQY
TRBV30	AWSHDSNQPQH
TRBV2	ASRILAGSYEQY
TRBV24-1	ATSDLSGREQY
TRBV20-1	SARQNTEAF
TRBV29-1	SVNLDNYNEQF
TRBV5-4	ASSSRTGTNYGYT
TRBV15	ATSRGQGNKPQH
TRBV10-3	AILAGSTDTQY
TRBV7-9	ASSPGTGGTQY
TRBV12-3/TRBV12-4	ASRASWNTEAF
TRBV19	ASSLDRANTGELF
TRBV9	ASSDSYGGYT
TRBV2	ASSEGAGGPGEQF
TRBV6-6	ASSYTLRTGGTGELF
TRBV5-1	ASSLKGGRFYEQY
TRBV6-1	ASREGQGSQPQH
TRBV6-4	ASSDGVHTGELF
TRBV5-1	ASSIYTGTDTQY
TRBV11-2	ASSDGGGPNTGELF
TRBV5-1	ASSLRDSWGYT
TRBV30	GFREKRTSGNTIY
TRBV2	ASSAEGQGALGYT
TRBV6-1	ASSPSGTPGNEQF
TRBV19	ASSIDQFSSYNEQF
TRBV24-1	ATSDSPGGALGDQPQH
TRBV6-1	ASRYSQGEAF